Below, 24 T cell receptor beta chains from the same sample are listed, as sequenced in a study of graft-versus-host responses after intestinal transplantation. The repertoire was sequenced with immunoSEQ multiplex PCR; TCRdb's copy has only in-frame clones and lacks some. In the table there are tens of thousands of clones, around 83% of which are singletons. No antigen is known for these receptors. The specimen comprised unstimulated CD8+ T cells sorted from spleen or lymph node cells, sampled before intestinal transplant. Receptor source: a human donor who received an intestinal transplant.

This clone showed up just a few times. The CDR3 spells CSVVQADGYTF. CDR3 in DNA: TGCAGCGTTGTCCAGGCAGATGGCTACACCTTC. J is TRBJ1-2 and V is TRBV29-1; D is unresolved. CDR1 and CDR2 from the germline V gene are SQVTM and ANQGSEA. The CDR3 consists of 11 residues. V was pared by 4 bases and J by 6 bases, with 9 bases between.

CDR3 amino acids: CASSSPTGPTVYEQYF. CDR3 coding DNA: TGTGCCAGCAGCTCCCCGACAGGCCCGACCGTCTACGAGCAGTACTTC. The V and J genes are TRBV7-9 and TRBJ2-7, with D possibly matching TRBD1 (6 bases). Looked up from germline, CDR1 is SEHNR and CDR2 is FQNEAQ (reference sequence). The V end lost 4 bases, the J end lost 3 bases, and 19 bases lay between the germline ends. There are 16 residues in the CDR3.

The rearrangement joins TRBV7-9 to TRBJ1-3; possible D gene TRBD1, 6 bases. Germline loops: CDR1 SEHNR, CDR2 FQNEAQ (reference sequence). There are 18 residues in the CDR3. The ends were cut back, 5 bases at V and 4 bases at J, with 24 bases in the middle. The chain's CDR3 is CASSTAGTQTLGGNTIYF. CDR3 coding DNA: TGTGCCAGCAGCACCGCCGGGACACAAACTCTCGGGGGAAACACCATATATTTT.

This chain connects TRBV6-5 to TRBJ2-5; D might be TRBD1 (6 bases). The CDR3 loop spans 15 amino acids. V shed 0 bases and J shed 1 base, with 9 bases lying between them. Germline CDR1 and CDR2: MNHEY and SVGAGI. The CDR3 spells CASSYSRGFQETQYF. CDR3 DNA sequence: TGTGCCAGCAGTTACTCGAGGGGGTTCCAAGAGACCCAGTACTTC.

The chain is built from TRBV7-7 and TRBJ2-1; possible D gene TRBD2, 5 bases. The V gene's germline CDR1 is SSHAT and CDR2 FNYEAQ (reference sequence). V dropped 5 bases and J dropped 1 base, with 9 bases sitting between them. The CDR3 covers 14 residues. CDR3 sequence: CASSVGRSYNEQFF. The CDR3 DNA reads TGTGCCAGCAGCGTGGGGAGATCCTACAATGAGCAGTTCTTC.

The chain uses TRBV7-9 and TRBJ1-1, with D perhaps TRBD1 (5 bases). The length of the CDR3 is 14 residues. The V and J ends lost 5 bases and 1 base respectively, with 11 bases between them. Germline-derived CDR1 and CDR2 are SEHNR and FQNEAQ (reference sequence). The CDR3 sequence: CASSLGRGNTEAFF. Here the CDR3 DNA reads TGTGCCAGCAGCCTAGGGAGGGGGAACACTGAAGCTTTCTTT.

The V and J genes are TRBV28 and TRBJ2-7; D not certain. V was cut by 5 bases and J by 4 bases, with 15 bases left in between. CDR1 and CDR2 from the germline V gene are MDHEN and SYDVKM. The CDR3 has 14 residues. In nucleotides, the CDR3 is TGTGCCAGCAGTACTGATCTTAGATTTTACGAGCAGTACTTC. Translated: CASSTDLRFYEQYF.

The genes are TRBV27 and TRBJ2-1, with D uncertain. Trimming removed 3 bases at V and 2 bases at J, with 5 bases between. Germline CDR1 reads MNHEY; CDR2 reads SMNVEV (reference sequence). There are 13 residues in the CDR3. CDR3 sequence (DNA): TGTGCCAGCAGTTTCGCAGCCTACAATGAGCAGTTCTTC. Its protein is CASSFAAYNEQFF.

The chain has TRBV28 and TRBJ2-3; TRBD2 is a possible D gene (5 bases). The CDR3 sequence is 17 residues long. V was shortened by 3 bases and J by 0 bases, with 16 bases between the two germline ends. Germline V gene data show CDR1 as MDHEN and CDR2 as SYDVKM. CDR3 DNA: TGTGCCAGCAGTTTCCTGCAGATGACGGGAAGCACAGATACGCAGTATTTT. This sequence encodes CASSFLQMTGSTDTQYF.

The V call is TRBV6-4, the J call TRBJ1-2; 10 nucleotides agree with TRBD1. The CDR3 contains 14 residues. Germline-derived CDR1 and CDR2 are MRHNA and SNTAGT. V lost 6 bases, J lost 4 bases, and 5 bases stayed unmatched. In DNA, the CDR3 is TGTGCCAGCAGACCCCGGGACAGGGGCTATGGCTACACCTTC. Translated: CASRPRDRGYGYTF.

The chain recombines TRBV19 with TRBJ2-1, with D perhaps matching TRBD2 (7 bases). This CDR3 is 14 amino acids long. CDR1 is LNHDA and CDR2 is SQIVND in the germline V gene (reference sequence). Trimming left V 3 bases short and J 9 bases short, with 15 bases between. The CDR3 nucleotides are TGTGCCAGTAGTATTGGGGGGGCGCGGGGTGAGCAGTTCTTC. This gives the protein CASSIGGARGEQFF.

The chain carries TRBV27 and TRBJ2-3; 11 bases agree with TRBD2. After removal of 7 bases from V and 4 bases from J, the junction contained 7 bases not matched to a gene. Germline V CDR1 and CDR2: MNHEY, SMNVEV (reference sequence). The CDR3 runs 15 residues. The CDR3 nucleotides are TGTGCCAGCACCTATAGCGGGGGGGCGTCAGATACGCAGTATTTT. It encodes CASTYSGGASDTQYF.

The chain couples TRBV4-1 to TRBJ2-7; 7 bases map to TRBD2. Trimming took 4 bases from V and 2 from J; bases not matched to a gene: 11. The CDR3 runs to 16 residues. CDR1 is MGHRA and CDR2 is YSYEKL in the germline V gene. CDR3 coding DNA: TGCGCCAGCAGCCGCAAGGCGGGGGACGTGACCTACGAGCAGTACTTC. Translation: CASSRKAGDVTYEQYF.

The gene calls are TRBV5-1 and TRBJ2-7, with D possibly being TRBD2 (6 bases). Germline V lookup: CDR1 SGHRS, CDR2 YFSETQ. V lost 5 bases and J lost 6, with 12 bases in between. This CDR3 is built from 12 residues. For the CDR3, the DNA is TGCGCCAGCAGGGGACTGTCCCTCGAGCAGTACTTC. It encodes CASRGLSLEQYF.

The chain is built from TRBV7-2 and TRBJ2-7; 10 bases map to TRBD2. Germline V gene data show CDR1 as SGHTA and CDR2 as FQGNSA. V gave up 6 bases and J gave up 4 bases; unmatched junction bases: 9. The CDR3 extends over 15 amino acids. The DNA for the CDR3 is TGTGCCAGCAGGTTCACTAGCGGGAAAATGTACGAGCAGTACTTC. Its translation: CASRFTSGKMYEQYF.

The chain couples TRBV7-9 to TRBJ2-7; 9 nucleotides match TRBD2. The V segment lost 1 base and the J segment 0 bases; nucleotides outside the gene matches: 7. Looked up from germline, CDR1 is SEHNR and CDR2 is FQNEAQ (reference sequence). The length of the CDR3 is 17 residues. CDR3 bases: TGTGCCAGCAGCTTAGGGGTAGCGGGAGTCACCTCCTACGAGCAGTACTTC. It encodes CASSLGVAGVTSYEQYF.

The table lists this clone with a few counts. The chain joins TRBV6-1 to TRBJ2-1, with 11 positions matching TRBD2. Per the germline V gene, CDR1 is MNHNS and CDR2 is SASEGT. The CDR3 consists of 15 residues. V shed 3 bases and J 8 bases; nucleotides not matched to a gene: 6. The CDR3 spells CASSDASGGYYEQFF. In DNA, the CDR3 is TGTGCCAGCAGTGACGCTAGCGGGGGGTACTATGAGCAGTTCTTC.

The chain carries TRBV27 and TRBJ1-1; no definite D call. Germline CDR1 reads MNHEY; CDR2 reads SMNVEV (reference sequence). The CDR3 is 13 residues long. Trimming removed 1 base at V and 0 bases at J, with 3 bases between. CDR3 region: CASSLYLNTEAFF. For the CDR3, the DNA is TGTGCCAGCAGTTTATACTTGAACACTGAAGCTTTCTTT.

V and J are TRBV7-6 and TRBJ2-7, with 10 bases matching TRBD1. Germline trimming cut 1 base from V and 3 bases from J; bases unmatched to any gene: 3. The CDR3 has 15 amino acids. CDR1 and CDR2 (germline): SGHVS, FNYEAQ. CDR3 region: CASSLEGTGDYEQYF. In DNA form, the CDR3 reads TGTGCCAGCAGCTTAGAAGGGACAGGGGACTACGAGCAGTACTTC.

This sequence joins TRBV30 and TRBJ2-1; 9 nucleotides align to TRBD2. The CDR3 sequence is 16 residues long. CDR1 and CDR2 from the germline V gene are GTSNPN and SVGIG (reference sequence). J gave up 8 bases and V 5 bases, and 16 bases lay outside the gene matches. CDR3 region: CAWGPRSGLAPDEQFF. CDR3 DNA: TGTGCCTGGGGCCCCCGCTCGGGACTAGCTCCCGATGAGCAGTTCTTC.

The rearrangement joins TRBV7-6 to TRBJ2-7; possibly TRBD2 for D (6 bases). Per germline, CDR1 SGHVS and CDR2 FNYEAQ. This CDR3 is built from 13 residues. The ends were cut back, 5 bases at V and 2 bases at J, with 10 bases in the middle. The CDR3 DNA reads TGTGCCAGCAGCCCCCGGGAGACCTACGAGCAGTACTTC. It codes for CASSPRETYEQYF. Supplemented by reference TRBV7-6 and TRBJ2-7, the full variable domain reads GAGVSQSPRYKVTKRGQDVALRCDPISGHVSLYWYRQALGQGPEFLTYFNYEAQQDKSGLPNDRFSAERPEGSISTLTIQRTEQRDSAMYRCASSPRETYEQYFGPGTRLTVT.

The gene calls are TRBV29-1 and TRBJ2-2; weak D call: TRBD2 (6 bases). Germline CDR1 is SQVTM and CDR2 is ANQGSEA. The CDR3 covers 15 residues. V was pared by 1 base and J by 1 base, with 10 bases between. The CDR3 DNA follows: TGCAGCGTTGAAGCCCCGGGACTGAACACCGGGGAGCTGTTTTTT. Its protein is CSVEAPGLNTGELFF.

This chain links TRBV7-6 with TRBJ2-1, with TRBD2 identical over 9 bases. V was clipped by 5 bases and J by 8 bases; unmatched bases: 25. The CDR3 has 20 amino acids. Germline loops: CDR1 SGHVS, CDR2 FNYEAQ. In DNA form, the CDR3 reads TGTGCCAGCAGCCCAACGACTAGCGGCCTAGAACAGGCCTCAGGGGATGAGCAGTTCTTC. The encoded protein is CASSPTTSGLEQASGDEQFF.

This chain connects TRBV7-8 to TRBJ2-5, with D tentatively TRBD2 (5 bases). V was clipped by 2 bases and J by 5 bases, with 21 bases between them. From germline, CDR1 is SGHVS and CDR2 FQNEAQ. CDR3 length equals 17 residues. CDR3 region: CASSLWGRSGAVETQYF. In nucleotides, the CDR3 is TGTGCCAGCAGCTTATGGGGAAGGAGCGGAGCGGTGGAGACCCAGTACTTC.